This TCR beta chain originates from a study of blood T cell repertoires in COVID-19. Study-level background: The cDNA or gDNA used as material had been derived from T cells, B-cell-depleted T cells, or PBMCs.

Profiled with immunoSEQ multiplex PCR; TCRdb holds only in-frame clones, not every one. The data show some 110,000 clones, with roughly 86% seen just once and 3.5% to 5.5% held by the top ten. The length of the CDR3 is 14 residues. Germline values: CDR1 SGHRS, CDR2 YFSETQ. V was pared by 3 bases and J by 2 bases, with 2 bases of the junction left unmatched. The chain carries TRBV5-1 and TRBJ1-1; TRBD1 aligns across 9 bases. Material: peripheral blood. This TCR derives from a man aged 35-49 years with acute or convalescent COVID-19. CDR3 bases: TGCGCCAGCAGCTGGGGACAGGGTAACACTGAAGCTTTCTTT. Encoded protein: CASSWGQGNTEAFF. The whole variable domain, remainder taken from reference TRBV5-1 and TRBJ1-1, is KAGVTQTPRYLIKTRGQQVTLSCSPISGHRSVSWYQQTPGQGLQFLFEYFSETQRNKGNFPGRFSGRQFSNSRSEMNVSTLELGDSALYLCASSWGQGNTEAFFGQGTRLTVV.